A single sample gave rise to the 17 T cell receptor beta chains below, sequenced in a study of shared clonotypes between healthy human individuals. Only in-frame clones appear in the TCRdb table, and some are missing; sequencing was by immunoSEQ multiplex PCR. The sample records 200,000 to 250,000 clones, under 80% being singletons. Source material: memory CD4+ T cells sorted from blood. As for subset: CD45RA-negative fraction. These receptor sequences come from a man aged 30 to 45 in good health.

The V call is TRBV10-2, the J call TRBJ2-1, with TRBD2 matching 10 bases. Trimming removed 4 bases from V and 7 bases from J; junction bases left unmatched: 13. Germline lookup yields CDR1 WSHSY and CDR2 SAAADI. The CDR3 contains 17 residues. As DNA, the CDR3 is TGCGCCAGCAGTGGAGGGCCTAGCGGGAGTGTCAGAAATGAGCAGTTCTTC. Translation: CASSGGPSGSVRNEQFF.

This clone has just a few counts. This chain joins TRBV19 and TRBJ1-4; 7 bases are shared with TRBD1. This CDR3 is built from 14 residues. Trimming at V came to 4 bases and at J to 8 bases, leaving 7 bases not matched to a gene. Germline V gene lookup returns CDR1 LNHDA and CDR2 SQIVND (reference sequence). The DNA of the CDR3 is TGTGCCAGTAGTACAGCGACAGGGCGGGAAAAACTGTTTTTT. It translates to CASSTATGREKLFF.

The chain recombines TRBV19 with TRBJ2-1; TRBD2 is a possible D gene (6 bases). The CDR3 has 16 amino acids. The germline CDR1 and CDR2 sequences are LNHDA and SQIVND (reference sequence). V lost 8 bases and J lost 0, with 17 bases in between. The CDR3 reads CASLPLATSSYNEQFF. As DNA, the CDR3 is TGTGCCAGTCTGCCACTAGCAACTTCCTCCTACAATGAGCAGTTCTTC.

The rearrangement uses TRBV6-5 and TRBJ2-3, with TRBD1 identical over 9 bases. This CDR3 is built from 13 residues. Germline V gene data show CDR1 as MNHEY and CDR2 as SVGAGI. The V gene end was trimmed by 11 bases and the J gene end by 3 bases; junction bases not matched to a gene: 6. In nucleotides, the CDR3 is TGTGCCGCGGGACAGGGCGGTACAGATACGCAGTATTTT. Its protein product is CAAGQGGTDTQYF.

Details on this clone: A much more abundant neighbour one base away suggests this may be a read error. CDR3 protein: CASSFRVGGNTGKLFF. Here the CDR3 DNA reads TGTGCCAGCAGCTTCAGGGTAGGGGGCAACACCGGGAAGCTGTTTTTT. The V gene is TRBV11-2, the J gene TRBJ2-2; 7 bases agree with TRBD1. Germline CDR1 SGHAT, CDR2 FQNNGV. This CDR3 contains 16 residues. The entire variable domain, with the rest obtained from reference TRBV11-2 and TRBJ2-2, is as follows: EAGVAQSPRYKIIEKRQSVAFWCNPISGHATLYWYQQILGQGPKLLIQFQNNGVVDDSQLPKDRFSAERLKGVDSTLKIQPAKLEDSAVYLCASSFRVGGNTGKLFFGEGSRLTVL.

The CDR3 spells CASSGGQGYGYTF. CDR3 sequence (DNA): TGTGCCAGCAGTGGGGGACAGGGTTATGGCTACACCTTC. The V and J genes are TRBV7-8 and TRBJ1-2; 9 nucleotides match TRBD1. Looked up from germline, CDR1 is SGHVS and CDR2 is FQNEAQ. The CDR3 totals 13 residues. Losses at the gene ends were 6 bases for V and 5 bases for J; bases not matched to a gene: 4.

This clone has more than one count but fewer than ten. The rearrangement links TRBV10-3 to TRBJ2-7, with TRBD1 identical over 9 bases. Trimming cost V 10 bases and J 5 bases; bases outside gene matches: 9. This CDR3 region has 13 residues. Germline lookup yields CDR1 ENHRY and CDR2 SYGVKD. The CDR3 nucleotides read TGTGCCAGCAACCGGGACAGGGCGAACGAGCAGTACTTC. Protein sequence: CASNRDRANEQYF.

The chain uses TRBV7-9 and TRBJ2-3, with TRBD2 matching 13 bases. The V gene's germline CDR1 is SEHNR and CDR2 FQNEAQ (reference sequence). The CDR3 runs to 14 residues. Trimming at V came to 5 bases and at J to 5 bases, leaving 1 base not matched to a gene. CDR3 region: CASSTSGRGDTQYF. CDR3 nucleotide sequence: TGTGCCAGCAGCACTAGCGGGAGGGGAGATACGCAGTATTTT. Complete variable domain (other parts from reference TRBV7-9 and TRBJ2-3): DTGVSQNPRHKITKRGQNVTFRCDPISEHNRLYWYRQTLGQGPEFLTYFQNEAQLEKSRLLSDRFSAERPKGSFSTLEIQRTEQGDSAMYLCASSTSGRGDTQYFGPGTRLTVL.

The rearrangement uses TRBV7-9 and TRBJ2-1; 9 bases are a match to TRBD2. CDR1 and CDR2 (germline): SEHNR, FQNEAQ (reference sequence). With V trimmed by 3 bases and J by 1 base, 13 bases remained unmatched. This CDR3 has 19 residues. The DNA for the CDR3 is TGTGCCAGCAGCTTCTCGCCAAATAGCGGGAGAAGTTCCTACAATGAGCAGTTCTTC. Translation: CASSFSPNSGRSSYNEQFF.

A few counts support this clone. The chain has TRBV6-1 and TRBJ2-5; D may be TRBD1 or TRBD2 (5 bases each). The germline gives CDR1 MNHNS, CDR2 SASEGT. The CDR3 length is 12 residues. The V and J ends lost 9 bases and 5 bases respectively, with 13 bases between them. CDR3 sequence: CASLGAPETQYF. The CDR3 DNA sequence: TGTGCCAGTCTCGGGGCCCCGGAGACCCAGTACTTC.

In this sample, this clone turned up many times. The chain is built from TRBV9 and TRBJ1-1; D might be TRBD1 (5 bases). This CDR3 spans 14 amino acids. Trimming took off 3 bases at V and 5 bases at J, with 14 bases between the two ends. The germline CDR1 and CDR2 sequences are SGDLS and YYNGEE. This chain's CDR3 is CASSASGLATEAFF. As DNA, the CDR3 is TGTGCCAGCAGCGCCTCAGGGTTAGCGACTGAAGCTTTCTTT.

A note on this clone: One junction end disagrees with the germline gene, perhaps due to a read error. Other DNA sequences within the sample encode an identical CDR3. The rearrangement joins TRBV13 to TRBJ2-3, with 10 bases aligning to TRBD1. The CDR3 extends over 14 amino acids. Germline CDR1 reads PRHDT; CDR2 reads FYEKMQ (reference sequence). CDR3 amino acids: CASSGRDRGPTQYF. In DNA form, the CDR3 reads TGTGCCAGCAGCGGCCGGGACAGGGGTCCTACGCAATATTTT.

Notes on this clone: The same CDR3 is also encoded by other DNA sequences in this sample. V is TRBV18 and J is TRBJ2-7; 9 bases fit TRBD2. CDR1 and CDR2 from the germline V gene are KGHSH and LQKENI. Unmatched junction bases numbered 1, after V lost 2 bases and J lost 2 bases. The CDR3 has 14 amino acids. CDR3 in DNA: TGTGCCAGCTCACCAGCGGGAGGGCCCTACGAGCAGTACTTC. The encoded protein is CASSPAGGPYEQYF.

V gene TRBV25-1 combines with J gene TRBJ2-2; D may match TRBD1 or TRBD2 (5 bases each). CDR3 size: 14 residues. V was trimmed by 6 bases and J by 5 bases, leaving 13 bases between them. Germline CDR1 is MGHDK and CDR2 is SYGVNS. The CDR3, as DNA: TGTGCCAGCAGGAGGGGTGTAGGGACCGGGGAGCTGTTTTTT. It translates to CASRRGVGTGELFF.

The chain links TRBV18 to TRBJ1-2; D is unresolved. From germline, CDR1 is KGHSH and CDR2 LQKENI. CDR3 size: 13 residues. Trimming left V 1 base short and J 5 bases short, with 8 bases between. The CDR3 DNA is TGTGCCAGCTCACCACATCCCGGGTATGGCTACACCTTC. It is translated as CASSPHPGYGYTF.

In regard to this clone: The CDR3 does not end in the conserved phenylalanine or tryptophan, so this is likely a read error. The limits of the CDR3 on the DNA are not certain, so only TCRdb's listed CDR3 is given. The chain has TRBV20-1 and TRBJ1-1. The CDR3 extends over 9 residues, inclusive of both ends. The germline V gene has CDR1 DFQATT and CDR2 SNEGSKA (reference sequence). The CDR3 protein is CSARNPWNL.

This rearrangement joins TRBV6-1 to TRBJ1-5, with 9 bases aligning to TRBD1. The CDR3 length is 14 residues. With V trimmed by 5 bases and J by 5 bases, 4 bases remained unmatched. The germline V gene has CDR1 MNHNS and CDR2 SASEGT. In DNA form, the CDR3 reads TGTGCCAGCAGTACTACAGGGGGCTATCAGCCCCAGCATTTT. The encoded protein is CASSTTGGYQPQHF.